The clone carrying this T cell receptor beta chain was picked up one time. Its specificity is not known. This specimen comes from a study of cytomegalovirus exposure and HLA in healthy donors. Overall study findings and caveats: It was likely that a cluster of highly shared sequence variants was a sequencing artifact.

The PCR contained 60 Vbeta and 13 Jbeta primers. The data were produced by immunoSEQ multiplex PCR, yet TCRdb's version contains in-frame clones alone and is incomplete. The sample has 180,000 or so clones; more than 60% are singletons. Germline-derived CDR1 and CDR2 are SGHNT and YENEEA. V dropped 5 bases and J dropped 10; count of bases not matched to a gene: 8. This CDR3 is built from 16 residues. The TCR originated in a female donor in good health and CMV-seronegative. Source material: PBMCs. The chain has TRBV11-3 and TRBJ2-2; 15 nucleotides match TRBD2. Here the CDR3 reads CASSPRTSGGAAELFF. The CDR3 nucleotides are TGTGCCAGCAGCCCCCGGACTAGCGGGGGGGCCGCGGAGCTGTTTTTT.